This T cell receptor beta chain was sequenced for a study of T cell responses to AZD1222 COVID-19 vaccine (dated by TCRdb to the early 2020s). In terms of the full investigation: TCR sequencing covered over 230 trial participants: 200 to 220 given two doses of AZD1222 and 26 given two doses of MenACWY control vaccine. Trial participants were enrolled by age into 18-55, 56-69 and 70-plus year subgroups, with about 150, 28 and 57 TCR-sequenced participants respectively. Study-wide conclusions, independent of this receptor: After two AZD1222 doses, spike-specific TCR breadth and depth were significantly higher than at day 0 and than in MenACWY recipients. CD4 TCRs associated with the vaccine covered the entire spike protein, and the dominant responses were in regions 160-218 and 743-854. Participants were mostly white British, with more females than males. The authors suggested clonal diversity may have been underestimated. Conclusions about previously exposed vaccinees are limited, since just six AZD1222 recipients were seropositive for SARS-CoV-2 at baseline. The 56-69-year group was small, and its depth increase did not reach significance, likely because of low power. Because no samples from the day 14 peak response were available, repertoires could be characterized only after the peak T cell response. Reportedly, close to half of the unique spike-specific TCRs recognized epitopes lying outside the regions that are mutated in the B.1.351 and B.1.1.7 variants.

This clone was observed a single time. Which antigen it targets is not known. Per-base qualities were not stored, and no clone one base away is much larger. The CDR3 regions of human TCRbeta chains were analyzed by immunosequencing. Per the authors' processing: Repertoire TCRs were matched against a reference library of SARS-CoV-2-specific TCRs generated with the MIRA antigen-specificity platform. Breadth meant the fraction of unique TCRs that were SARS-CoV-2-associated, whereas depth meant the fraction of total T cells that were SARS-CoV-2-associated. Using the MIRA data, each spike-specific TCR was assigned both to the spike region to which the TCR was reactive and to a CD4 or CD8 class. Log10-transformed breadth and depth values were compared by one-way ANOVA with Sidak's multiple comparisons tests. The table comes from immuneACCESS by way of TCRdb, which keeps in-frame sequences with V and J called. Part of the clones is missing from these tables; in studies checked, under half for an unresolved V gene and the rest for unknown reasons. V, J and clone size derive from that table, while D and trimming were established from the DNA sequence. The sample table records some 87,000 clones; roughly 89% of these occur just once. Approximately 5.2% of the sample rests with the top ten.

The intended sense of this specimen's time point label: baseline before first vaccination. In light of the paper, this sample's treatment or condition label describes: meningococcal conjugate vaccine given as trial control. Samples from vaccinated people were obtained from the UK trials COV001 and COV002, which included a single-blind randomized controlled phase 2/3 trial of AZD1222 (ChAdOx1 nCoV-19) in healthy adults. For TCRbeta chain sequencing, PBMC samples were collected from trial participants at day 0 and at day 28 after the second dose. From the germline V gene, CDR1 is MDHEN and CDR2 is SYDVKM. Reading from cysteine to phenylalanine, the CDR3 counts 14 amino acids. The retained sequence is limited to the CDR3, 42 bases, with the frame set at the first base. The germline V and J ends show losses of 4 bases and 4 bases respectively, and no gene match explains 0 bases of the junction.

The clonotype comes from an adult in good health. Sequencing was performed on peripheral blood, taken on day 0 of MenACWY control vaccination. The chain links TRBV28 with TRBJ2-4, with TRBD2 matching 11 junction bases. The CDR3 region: CASSWTSGKNIQYF. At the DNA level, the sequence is TGTGCCAGCAGTTGGACTAGCGGGAAAAACATTCAGTACTTC.